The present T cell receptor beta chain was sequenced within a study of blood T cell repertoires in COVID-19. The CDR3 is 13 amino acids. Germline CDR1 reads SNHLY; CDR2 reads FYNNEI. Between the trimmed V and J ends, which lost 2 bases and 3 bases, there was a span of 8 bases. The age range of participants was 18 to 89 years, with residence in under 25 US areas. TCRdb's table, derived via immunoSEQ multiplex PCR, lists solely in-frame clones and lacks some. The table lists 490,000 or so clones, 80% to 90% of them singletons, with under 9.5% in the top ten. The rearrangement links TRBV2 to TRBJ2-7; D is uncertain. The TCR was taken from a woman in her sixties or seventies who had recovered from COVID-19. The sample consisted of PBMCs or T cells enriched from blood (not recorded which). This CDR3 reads CASSEYPVYEQYV. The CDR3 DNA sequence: TGTGCCAGCAGTGAATATCCAGTCTACGAGCAGTACGTC.